A selection of T cell receptor beta chains follows, all from one sample in a study of cytomegalovirus exposure and HLA in healthy donors. The method was immunoSEQ multiplex PCR; TCRdb's version includes in-frame clones alone and lacks a portion of them. This repertoire shows about 150,000 clones, around 84% found once; its top ten account for under 8%. The sequenced material came from PBMCs. These receptors all stem from a man in his forties or fifties in good health and CMV-seropositive. Both conserved end residues are part of each CDR3. The order of the fields is CDR3 protein, CDR3 DNA, clone size, J gene, CDR3 length, D gene, V gene. A D gene is named only where the DNA matches it firmly. Clone sizes are given selectively: once, few, many, or a class where the clone is expanded.

CDR3aa: CASSAGTGIYNEQFF; CDR3nt: TGTGCCAGCAGCGCCGGGACAGGGATCTACAATGAGCAGTTCTTC; abundance: .; j_gene: TRBJ2-1; len: 15; d_gene: TRBD1; v_gene: TRBV5-4
CDR3aa: CASSVGLAVQETQYF; CDR3nt: TGTGCCAGCAGCGTAGGGCTAGCGGTTCAAGAGACCCAGTACTTC; abundance: .; j_gene: TRBJ2-5; len: 15; d_gene: TRBD2; v_gene: TRBV9
CDR3aa: CSASGQGLSYEQYF; CDR3nt: TGCAGCGCCTCGGGACAGGGTTTGTCCTACGAGCAGTACTTC; abundance: .; j_gene: TRBJ2-7; len: 14; d_gene: TRBD1; v_gene: TRBV29-1
CDR3aa: CASSLVAEGEAFF; CDR3nt: TGTGCCAGCAGCTTGGTGGCGGAGGGTGAAGCTTTCTTT; abundance: .; j_gene: TRBJ1-1; len: 13; d_gene: .; v_gene: TRBV5-5
CDR3aa: CASHPTSGNSNEQFF; CDR3nt: TGTGCCAGCCACCCGACTAGCGGGAATTCAAATGAGCAGTTCTTC; abundance: .; j_gene: TRBJ2-1; len: 15; d_gene: TRBD2; v_gene: TRBV5-4
CDR3aa: CSVVGGEISLGTQYF; CDR3nt: TGCAGCGTTGTCGGTGGGGAGATAAGTTTAGGGACCCAGTACTTC; abundance: .; j_gene: TRBJ2-5; len: 15; d_gene: .; v_gene: TRBV29-1
CDR3aa: CASSDVGTDSYEQYF; CDR3nt: TGTGCCAGCAGTGACGTCGGGACAGATTCTTACGAGCAGTACTTC; abundance: .; j_gene: TRBJ2-7; len: 15; d_gene: TRBD1; v_gene: TRBV6-4
CDR3aa: CASSLATGKGVKLFF; CDR3nt: TGTGCCAGCAGCTTAGCGACAGGGAAGGGGGTAAAACTGTTTTTT; abundance: few; j_gene: TRBJ1-4; len: 15; d_gene: TRBD1; v_gene: TRBV7-6
CDR3aa: CASSVFSGSYNEQFF; CDR3nt: TGTGCCAGTAGTGTTTTTAGCGGGTCGTACAATGAGCAGTTCTTC; abundance: .; j_gene: TRBJ2-1; len: 15; d_gene: TRBD2; v_gene: TRBV19
CDR3aa: CASSSGEETQYF; CDR3nt: TGTGCCAGCAGTAGCGGAGAAGAGACCCAGTACTTC; abundance: .; j_gene: TRBJ2-5; len: 12; d_gene: .; v_gene: TRBV2
CDR3aa: CASSPPAASAGYTF; CDR3nt: TGTGCCAGCAGCCCCCCCGCGGCGTCTGCCGGCTACACCTTC; abundance: .; j_gene: TRBJ1-2; len: 14; d_gene: .; v_gene: TRBV7-2
CDR3aa: CASSSPRGGHYGYTF; CDR3nt: TGTGCCAGCAGTTCGCCTCGGGGAGGCCACTATGGCTACACCTTC; abundance: .; j_gene: TRBJ1-2; len: 15; d_gene: .; v_gene: TRBV6-5
CDR3aa: CASSLDQRTSTDTQYF; CDR3nt: TGTGCCAGCAGCTTAGATCAACGCACTAGCACAGATACGCAGTATTTT; abundance: .; j_gene: TRBJ2-3; len: 16; d_gene: .; v_gene: TRBV11-2
CDR3aa: CASSKGQGVSQPQHF; CDR3nt: TGTGCCAGCAGCAAGGGACAGGGGGTTAGTCAGCCCCAGCATTTT; abundance: .; j_gene: TRBJ1-5; len: 15; d_gene: TRBD1; v_gene: TRBV5-8
CDR3aa: CASSQVGGLGITEAFF; CDR3nt: TGTGCCAGCAGTCAAGTGGGGGGGCTGGGTATCACTGAAGCTTTCTTT; abundance: once; j_gene: TRBJ1-1; len: 16; d_gene: .; v_gene: TRBV7-3
CDR3aa: CASSLNRQLNTEAFF; CDR3nt: TGTGCCAGCTCACTTAATAGACAGCTGAACACTGAAGCTTTCTTT; abundance: .; j_gene: TRBJ1-1; len: 15; d_gene: .; v_gene: TRBV18
CDR3aa: CASSPDSSYEQYF; CDR3nt: TGTGCCAGCAGCCCCGACAGCTCCTACGAGCAGTACTTC; abundance: .; j_gene: TRBJ2-7; len: 13; d_gene: .; v_gene: TRBV5-5
CDR3aa: CSVEIAGTGDYNEQFF; CDR3nt: TGCAGCGTTGAAATCGCCGGGACAGGCGACTACAATGAGCAGTTCTTC; abundance: .; j_gene: TRBJ2-1; len: 16; d_gene: TRBD1; v_gene: TRBV29-1
CDR3aa: CASSEWGGSTGELFF; CDR3nt: TGTGCCAGCAGTGAATGGGGAGGGTCCACCGGGGAGCTGTTTTTT; abundance: few; j_gene: TRBJ2-2; len: 15; d_gene: TRBD2; v_gene: TRBV25-1
CDR3aa: CASRRTANTGELFF; CDR3nt: TGTGCCAGTAGACGAACAGCGAACACCGGGGAGCTGTTTTTT; abundance: .; j_gene: TRBJ2-2; len: 14; d_gene: .; v_gene: TRBV19
CDR3aa: CASSIDRARVTEAFF; CDR3nt: TGTGCCAGTAGTATAGACAGGGCTCGAGTCACTGAAGCTTTCTTT; abundance: .; j_gene: TRBJ1-1; len: 15; d_gene: .; v_gene: TRBV19
CDR3aa: CASRPGLVTDTQYF; CDR3nt: TGTGCCAGCAGGCCCGGACTAGTCACAGATACGCAGTATTTT; abundance: .; j_gene: TRBJ2-3; len: 14; d_gene: TRBD2; v_gene: TRBV2
CDR3aa: CASSAGASGNTIYF; CDR3nt: TGTGCCAGCAGTGCAGGGGCATCGGGAAACACCATATATTTT; abundance: few; j_gene: TRBJ1-3; len: 14; d_gene: .; v_gene: TRBV6-1
CDR3aa: CASSPGSRGWNEQYF; CDR3nt: TGCGCCAGCAGCCCGGGGAGCAGGGGATGGAACGAGCAGTACTTC; abundance: .; j_gene: TRBJ2-7; len: 15; d_gene: .; v_gene: TRBV5-1
CDR3aa: CASSFRGNDQPQHF; CDR3nt: TGTGCCAGCAGTTTCAGGGGAAATGATCAGCCCCAGCATTTT; abundance: .; j_gene: TRBJ1-5; len: 14; d_gene: .; v_gene: TRBV27
CDR3aa: CASSPDQSGGAVPLHF; CDR3nt: TGTGCCAGCTCACCAGATCAGTCAGGGGGCGCAGTGCCCCTCCACTTT; abundance: .; j_gene: TRBJ1-6; len: 16; d_gene: TRBD1; v_gene: TRBV18
CDR3aa: CASSFGAENTEAFF; CDR3nt: TGTGCCAGCAGCTTTGGGGCAGAGAACACTGAAGCTTTCTTT; abundance: once; j_gene: TRBJ1-1; len: 14; d_gene: .; v_gene: TRBV7-3
CDR3aa: CASSPQGAHEQYF; CDR3nt: TGTGCCAGCAGCCCGCAGGGGGCACACGAGCAGTACTTC; abundance: .; j_gene: TRBJ2-7; len: 13; d_gene: TRBD1; v_gene: TRBV7-9
CDR3aa: CASSYSRGNTEAFF; CDR3nt: TGTGCCAGCAGTTACTCCAGGGGGAACACTGAAGCTTTCTTT; abundance: .; j_gene: TRBJ1-1; len: 14; d_gene: .; v_gene: TRBV6-6
CDR3aa: CASSYSGRGLINEQFF; CDR3nt: TGTGCCAGCAGTTACTCGGGTAGGGGACTCATCAATGAGCAGTTCTTC; abundance: .; j_gene: TRBJ2-1; len: 16; d_gene: .; v_gene: TRBV6-5
CDR3aa: CASRQGSGTEAFF; CDR3nt: TGCGCCAGTAGACAGGGGAGCGGCACTGAAGCTTTCTTT; abundance: .; j_gene: TRBJ1-1; len: 13; d_gene: TRBD1; v_gene: TRBV5-1
CDR3aa: CASSPPTGYTEAFF; CDR3nt: TGTGCCAGCTCACCACCGACGGGGTACACTGAAGCTTTCTTT; abundance: .; j_gene: TRBJ1-1; len: 14; d_gene: .; v_gene: TRBV18
CDR3aa: CASSGRLGGRDSPLHF; CDR3nt: TGTGCCAGCAGTGGTCGTCTAGGGGGGAGGGATTCACCCCTCCACTTT; abundance: .; j_gene: TRBJ1-6; len: 16; d_gene: .; v_gene: TRBV6-1
CDR3aa: CASSQEPFDRDGYTF; CDR3nt: TGTGCCAGCAGCCAAGAGCCCTTCGACAGAGATGGCTACACCTTC; abundance: once; j_gene: TRBJ1-2; len: 15; d_gene: .; v_gene: TRBV14
CDR3aa: CASSWGVGNTEAFF; CDR3nt: TGTGCCAGCAGCTGGGGGGTTGGGAACACTGAAGCTTTCTTT; abundance: .; j_gene: TRBJ1-1; len: 14; d_gene: .; v_gene: TRBV5-5